The 24 T cell receptor beta chains presented below share a single source sample, sequenced in a study of T cells in Graves' hyperthyroidism and ophthalmopathy (dated by TCRdb to the late 2010s). Library preparation was by multiplex PCR. Sequencing used an Illumina HiSeq 2000. The TCR beta CDR3 regions were amplified from RNA transcripts. The first round of RT-PCR for the TCR CDR3 was performed with the HTBI primer set and the Qiagen OneStep RT-PCR kit. TCRdb took the public reads, trimmed them with fastp at Q25, ran MiXCR for clone calling and kept in-frame beta chains. Each CDR3 protein gets just one entry, which takes the most common genes and DNA from the rows behind it. In all, the sample holds approximately 500,000 distinct CDR3 sequences, and approximately 44% of those were seen once. Jointly, the top ten make up around 7.7% of the sample. Sequencing used peripheral blood or thyroid tissue (not recorded which). These receptors all come from a woman between 18 and 30 years old with Graves' hyperthyroidism.

To note about this clonotype: Being one base from a much bigger clone, this may be a read error. The gene calls are TRBV7-4 and TRBJ2-7; D gene ambiguous. Germline loops: CDR1 SGHVT, CDR2 SQSDAQ. This CDR3 spans 13 amino acids. This chain's CDR3 is CASSPQTGYERYF. The CDR3 DNA sequence: TGTGCCAGCAGCCCACAAACGGGCTACGAGCGGTACTTC.

Many counts were recorded for this clonotype. The chain recombines TRBV5-1 with TRBJ2-2, with 10 bases lining up with TRBD1. Germline CDR1 SGHRS, CDR2 YFSETQ. Losses at the gene ends were 2 bases for V and 5 bases for J; bases not matched to a gene: 3. The CDR3 consists of 15 residues. This CDR3 reads CASSFGTGETGELFF. The CDR3 region has the DNA TGCGCCAGCAGCTTTGGGACAGGGGAGACCGGGGAGCTGTTTTTT.

CDR3 coding DNA: TGCAGCGTTGATTTGGGGGGCCTATACACCTTC. It translates to CSVDLGGLYTF. The chain employs TRBV29-1 and TRBJ1-2, with a tentative D call TRBD1 (6 bases). V was pared by 3 bases and J by 11 bases, with 13 bases between. Germline assignment: CDR1 SQVTM and CDR2 ANQGSEA. The CDR3 runs 11 residues.

The rearrangement links TRBV29-1 to TRBJ1-1; D may be TRBD1 (5 bases). V lost 8 bases and J lost 1, with 14 bases in between. The CDR3 runs to 13 residues. The germline V gene encodes CDR1 SQVTM and CDR2 ANQGSEA. CDR3 DNA: TGCAGCTTGGTTCCCGGGACGAACACTGAAGCTTTCTTT. Its protein product is CSLVPGTNTEAFF. The whole variable domain, filled in from reference TRBV29-1 and TRBJ1-1, reads SAVISQKPSRDICQRGTSLTIQCQVDSQVTMMFWYRQQPGQSLTLIATANQGSEATYESGFVIDKFPISRPNLTFSTLTVSNMSPEDSSIYLCSLVPGTNTEAFFGQGTRLTVV.

In this sample, this clonotype turned up many times. V gene TRBV20-1 combines with J gene TRBJ2-7; 10 positions agree with TRBD2. The germline gives CDR1 DFQATT, CDR2 SNEGSKA (reference sequence). The CDR3 is 15 amino acids. The ends lost 6 bases at V and 5 bases at J; junction bases unmatched: 13. The CDR3 coding sequence is TGCAGTGCGGGAGGGAGCGGGAGGGCCGGAAACGAGCAGTACTTC. Amino acid sequence: CSAGGSGRAGNEQYF.

Turning to this clonotype: A much larger clone lies a single base off, so this may be a read error. The chain is built from TRBV12-3 or TRBV12-4 and TRBJ1-3; D is ambiguous. The V end lost 5 bases, the J end lost 7 bases, and 15 bases lay between the germline ends. CDR3 size: 14 residues. The CDR3 bases are TGTGCCAGCAGTGGAGGCGGGCCGGCCAACACCATATATTTT. The encoded protein is CASSGGGPANTIYF.

This clonotype was counted ten times or more. This chain joins TRBV11-3 and TRBJ2-7; D could derive from TRBD1 or TRBD2 (5 bases each). CDR1 is SGHNT and CDR2 is YENEEA in the germline V gene. The CDR3 is 13 residues long. V lost 4 bases and J 5 bases, leaving 12 bases between the germline ends. The CDR3, as DNA: TGTGCCAGCAGCTATAGGGACCAGGACGAGCAGTACTTC. Protein product: CASSYRDQDEQYF.

This clonotype was seen more than once but under ten times. V is TRBV9 and J is TRBJ2-7; D may be TRBD2 (6 bases). V was shortened by 6 bases and J by 0 bases, with 13 bases between the two germline ends. Germline assignment: CDR1 SGDLS and CDR2 YYNGEE. This CDR3 spans 14 amino acids. CDR3 coding DNA: TGTGCCAGCACCGAGGGACTGCGCTCCTACGAGCAGTACTTC. Translation gives CASTEGLRSYEQYF. Filled out from reference TRBV9 and TRBJ2-7, the complete variable domain reads DSGVTQTPKHLITATGQRVTLRCSPRSGDLSVYWYQQSLDQGLQFLIQYYNGEERAKGNILERFSAQQFPDLHSELNLSSLELGDSALYFCASTEGLRSYEQYFGPGTRLTVT.

This clonotype was recorded at least ten times. The chain combines TRBV12-3 or TRBV12-4 with TRBJ1-2; no reliable D call. CDR3 length equals 14 residues. V was shortened by 5 bases and J by 6 bases, with 16 bases between the two germline ends. DNA for the CDR3: TGTGCCAGCAGTGCGGACGATCAGGAGGATGGCTACACCTTC. It yields the protein CASSADDQEDGYTF.

Comment on this clonotype: The junction shows a germline mismatch at one end, possibly a read error. The chain couples TRBV5-4 to TRBJ2-7, with 9 nucleotides matching TRBD1. Germline lookup yields CDR1 SGHNT and CDR2 YYREEE (reference sequence). The CDR3 runs to 12 residues. Written as DNA, the CDR3 is TGTGCCAGCAGCTCGGGACAGGGCCCTAGAGACTTC. It specifies CASSSGQGPRDF. The variable domain in full, completed from reference TRBV5-4 and TRBJ2-7, reads ETGVTQSPTHLIKTRGQQVTLRCSSQSGHNTVSWYQQALGQGPQFIFQYYREEENGRGNFPPRFSGLQFPNYSSELNVNALELDDSALYLCASSSGQGPRDFGPGTRLTVT.

This clonotype was counted once. The chain joins TRBV24-1 to TRBJ1-1, with a possible D match to TRBD1 (5 bases). The V and J ends lost 4 bases and 6 bases respectively, with 14 bases between them. In germline, CDR1 is KGHDR, CDR2 SFDVKD. This CDR3 has 14 amino acids. CDR3 in DNA: TGTGCCACCAGTGAGGGGGGAGCAGAGCCTGAAGCTTTCTTT. This encodes CATSEGGAEPEAFF.

This clonotype has a count of ten or more. The chain employs TRBV4-1 and TRBJ1-2, with D tentatively TRBD1 (5 bases). This CDR3 region has 16 residues. Germline CDR1 reads MGHRA; CDR2 reads YSYEKL. V gave up 3 bases and J gave up 3 bases, with 17 bases separating them. CDR3 DNA sequence: TGCGCCAGCAGCCAGGACGGAGGGGCGAAATACTATGGCTACACCTTC. Amino acid sequence: CASSQDGGAKYYGYTF.

This clonotype was seen ten or more times. V gene TRBV20-1 combines with J gene TRBJ1-4; a weak D match, TRBD1 (6 bases). Germline V CDR1 and CDR2: DFQATT, SNEGSKA (reference sequence). Trimming stripped 5 bases from V and 6 bases from J, with 16 bases between. This CDR3 is 14 amino acids long. CDR3 amino acids: CSAAQGSDDEKLFF. The CDR3 DNA reads as TGCAGTGCTGCCCAGGGGTCGGATGATGAAAAACTGTTTTTT.

For this clonotype: A much larger clone differs from this one at a single base, so this may be a read error. V usage is TRBV24-1 and J usage is TRBJ1-5; no reliable D call. Germline V gene data show CDR1 as KGHDR and CDR2 as SFDVKD. The CDR3 is made up of 14 amino acids. V was shortened by 3 bases and J by 0 bases, with 5 bases between the two germline ends. CDR3 in DNA: TGTGCCACCAGTGATCCGATTAGCAATCAGCCCCAGCATTTT. It specifies CATSDPISNQPQHF.

This clonotype was observed a few times. CDR3 protein: CASSLVASLTYNEQFF. Written as DNA, the CDR3 is TGTGCCAGCAGCTTAGTTGCGTCTCTCACCTACAATGAGCAGTTCTTC. This chain connects TRBV7-6 to TRBJ2-7; D call uncertain. The J call may not be correct, given that the DNA end is closer to TRBJ2-1. The germline CDR1 and CDR2 sequences are SGHVS and FNYEAQ. CDR3 size: 16 residues.

The chain's CDR3 is CSARDQQGYEKLFF. The CDR3 DNA follows: TGCAGTGCTAGAGATCAACAGGGCTACGAAAAACTGTTTTTT. V usage is TRBV20-1 and J usage is TRBJ1-4, with D possibly matching TRBD1 (6 bases). V shed 0 bases and J shed 8 bases, with 13 bases lying between them. Germline V gene data show CDR1 as DFQATT and CDR2 as SNEGSKA (reference sequence). The CDR3 sequence is 14 residues long.

The chain recombines TRBV20-1 with TRBJ1-5; the D is unclear. The CDR3 consists of 11 residues. In germline, CDR1 is DFQATT, CDR2 SNEGSKA (reference sequence). Trimming stripped 3 bases from V and 14 bases from J, with 14 bases between. The CDR3 DNA reads as TGCAGTGCTAGGGACCTCCTGGACGAGCATTTT. Amino acid sequence: CSARDLLDEHF.

This clonotype was observed at least ten times. The V and J genes are TRBV6-1 and TRBJ1-2, with D possibly TRBD1 on 6 matching bases. This CDR3 spans 12 amino acids. The germline V gene has CDR1 MNHNS and CDR2 SASEGT. V was pared by 3 bases and J by 8 bases, with 10 bases between. The CDR3 protein is CASSDRGGGYTF. The CDR3 region has the DNA TGTGCCAGCAGTGACAGGGGCGGAGGCTACACCTTC.

This clonotype has a count of ten or more. The V call is TRBV4-1, the J call TRBJ2-7; maybe TRBD1 (5 bases). Germline loops: CDR1 MGHRA, CDR2 YSYEKL. Trimming removed 3 bases from V and 0 bases from J, with 12 bases in between. CDR3 size: 15 residues. As DNA, the CDR3 is TGCGCCAGCAGCCAGAAGGACACCAGCTCCTACGAGCAGTACTTC. This gives the protein CASSQKDTSSYEQYF.

This chain joins TRBV20-1 and TRBJ2-7; TRBD2 might be the D (5 bases). Trimming stripped 6 bases from V and 4 bases from J, with 19 bases between. The CDR3 loop spans 14 amino acids. Per the germline V gene, CDR1 is DFQATT and CDR2 is SNEGSKA (reference sequence). CDR3 coding DNA: TGCAGTGCCAAGAGAGGGAGAATCGGGTACGAGCAGTACTTC. It translates to CSAKRGRIGYEQYF.

Ten or more counts support this clonotype. The J gene is TRBJ2-7, the V gene TRBV20-1; 7 positions agree with TRBD1. Germline V gene data show CDR1 as DFQATT and CDR2 as SNEGSKA (reference sequence). CDR3 length equals 15 residues. J lost 6 bases, V lost 6 bases, and 17 bases had no gene match. This CDR3 is CSAEEAINSGGEQYF. Written as DNA, the CDR3 is TGCAGTGCCGAAGAGGCAATAAACTCAGGGGGCGAGCAGTACTTC.

The CDR3 DNA follows: TGTGCCAGCAGTGCTAGAGAGAGGGACCGCTATGGCTACACCTTC. Translating it yields CASSARERDRYGYTF. This rearrangement joins TRBV25-1 to TRBJ1-2; maybe TRBD1 (5 bases). CDR3 length: 15 residues. V lost 4 bases and J 4 bases, leaving 16 bases between the germline ends. Per the germline V gene, CDR1 is MGHDK and CDR2 is SYGVNS.

The rearrangement joins TRBV6-4 to TRBJ1-5; 7 positions match TRBD1. Per germline, CDR1 MRHNA and CDR2 SNTAGT. V lost 2 bases to trimming and J lost 14 bases; unmatched junction nucleotides: 6. This CDR3 has 12 amino acids. CDR3 protein: CASSDRDSNEHF. The DNA for the CDR3 is TGTGCCAGCAGTGACCGGGACAGCAATGAGCATTTT.

The V and J genes are TRBV27 and TRBJ2-7, with 8 bases that match TRBD2. J lost 6 bases, V lost 3 bases, and 7 bases had no gene match. This CDR3 spans 14 amino acids. The germline CDR1 and CDR2 sequences are MNHEY and SMNVEV (reference sequence). The CDR3 protein is CASSFESGSGEQYF. Here the CDR3 DNA reads TGTGCCAGCAGTTTTGAGAGCGGGAGTGGCGAGCAGTACTTC.